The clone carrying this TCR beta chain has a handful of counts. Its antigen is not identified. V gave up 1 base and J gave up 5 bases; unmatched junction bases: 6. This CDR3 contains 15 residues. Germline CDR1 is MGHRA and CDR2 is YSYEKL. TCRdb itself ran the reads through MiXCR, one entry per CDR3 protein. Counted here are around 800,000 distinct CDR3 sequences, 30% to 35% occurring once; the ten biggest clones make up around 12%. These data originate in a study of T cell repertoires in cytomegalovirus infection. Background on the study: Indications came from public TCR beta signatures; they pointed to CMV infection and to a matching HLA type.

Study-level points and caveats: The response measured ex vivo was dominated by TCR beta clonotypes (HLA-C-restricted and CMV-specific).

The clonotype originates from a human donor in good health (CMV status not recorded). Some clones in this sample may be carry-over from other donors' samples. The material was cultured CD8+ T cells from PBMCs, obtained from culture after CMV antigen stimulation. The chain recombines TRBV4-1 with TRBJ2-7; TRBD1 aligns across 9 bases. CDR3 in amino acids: CASSQVRQGGHEQYF. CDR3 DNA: TGCGCCAGCAGCCAAGTCAGACAGGGGGGACACGAGCAGTACTTC.